The present entry profiles one T cell receptor beta chain with its context. This entry comes from a study of blood T cell repertoires in COVID-19. Produced via immunoSEQ multiplex PCR; TCRdb's table is partial and in-frame only. The sample shows just under 300,000 clones, approximately 86% of them seen only once. The CDR3 runs to 13 residues. Between the trimmed V and J ends, which lost 6 bases and 4 bases, there was a span of 13 bases. The germline CDR1 and CDR2 sequences are WSHSY and SAAADI. Sequencing was carried out using peripheral blood. The V call is TRBV10-2, the J call TRBJ2-7; D might be TRBD2 (6 bases). The clonotype comes from a man in his sixties or seventies with acute or convalescent COVID-19. The CDR3 DNA reads as TGCGCCAGCAGCGGGACTTTTGGGTACGAGCAGTACTTC. This sequence encodes CASSGTFGYEQYF.